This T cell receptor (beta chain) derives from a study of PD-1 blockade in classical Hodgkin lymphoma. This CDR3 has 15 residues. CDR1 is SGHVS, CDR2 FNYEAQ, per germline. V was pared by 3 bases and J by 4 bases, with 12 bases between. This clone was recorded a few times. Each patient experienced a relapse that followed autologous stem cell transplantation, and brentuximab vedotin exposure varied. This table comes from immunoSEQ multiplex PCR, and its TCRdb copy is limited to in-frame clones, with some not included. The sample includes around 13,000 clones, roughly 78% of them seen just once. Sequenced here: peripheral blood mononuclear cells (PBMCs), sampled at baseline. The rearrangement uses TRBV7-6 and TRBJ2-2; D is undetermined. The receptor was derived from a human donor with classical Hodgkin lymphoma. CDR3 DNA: TGTGCCAGCAGCTTGAAATACCGTGGCACCGGGGAGCTGTTTTTT. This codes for CASSLKYRGTGELFF. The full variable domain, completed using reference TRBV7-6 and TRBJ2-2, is GAGVSQSPRYKVTKRGQDVALRCDPISGHVSLYWYRQALGQGPEFLTYFNYEAQQDKSGLPNDRFSAERPEGSISTLTIQRTEQRDSAMYRCASSLKYRGTGELFFGEGSRLTVL.